Each of the 14 T cell receptor beta chains below was sequenced from the same sample in a study of T cell responses to AZD1222 COVID-19 vaccine. The data were produced by immunoSEQ multiplex PCR, yet TCRdb's version contains in-frame clones alone and is incomplete. The data show 150,000 to 180,000 clones, 88% seen once. The sequencing here drew on peripheral blood, taken on day 0 of AZD1222 vaccination. All receptors derive from an adult in good health.

The chain employs TRBV4-1 and TRBJ2-7; D is ambiguous. V lost 4 bases to trimming and J lost 5 bases, with 15 bases between them. This CDR3 has 14 residues. Germline V gene lookup returns CDR1 MGHRA and CDR2 YSYEKL. This CDR3 is CASSPYEQSHEQYF. For the CDR3, the DNA is TGCGCCAGCAGCCCCTACGAACAGAGCCACGAGCAGTACTTC.

The chain carries TRBV7-3 and TRBJ1-2, with 9 bases fitting TRBD1. The CDR3 contains 15 residues. The germline V gene has CDR1 SGHTA and CDR2 FQGTGA. V trimming: 1 base; J trimming: 4 bases; junction bases outside the gene matches: 4. The CDR3 loop reads CASSLSGTGTYGYTF. The DNA of the CDR3 is TGTGCCAGCAGCTTAAGTGGGACAGGGACCTATGGCTACACCTTC. Combining the CDR3 with reference TRBV7-3 and TRBJ1-2 gives the whole variable domain GAGVSQTPSNKVTEKGKYVELRCDPISGHTALYWYRQSLGQGPEFLIYFQGTGAADDSGLPNDRFFAVRPEGSVSTLKIQRTERGDSAVYLCASSLSGTGTYGYTFGSGTRLTVV.

The sample holds one count of this clone. J is TRBJ2-2 and V is TRBV3-1 (or the pseudogene TRBV3-2), with D possibly matching TRBD2 (5 bases). Between the trimmed V and J ends, which lost 1 base and 5 bases, there was a span of 17 bases. The CDR3 spans 17 residues. Germline V lookup: CDR1 LGHDT, CDR2 YNNKEL (reference sequence). The CDR3 here is CASSQVSFGTGTGELFF. DNA of the CDR3: TGTGCCAGCAGCCAAGTCTCTTTCGGCACGGGGACCGGGGAGCTGTTTTTT.

The chain employs TRBV18 and TRBJ1-1; no clear D. This CDR3 is 16 amino acids long. The V end lost 2 bases, the J end lost 1 base, and 14 bases lay between the germline ends. The germline CDR1 and CDR2 sequences are KGHSH and LQKENI. CDR3 coding DNA: TGTGCCAGCTCACCATCCCCAGGCGACGGGAACACTGAAGCTTTCTTT. Its protein product is CASSPSPGDGNTEAFF.

The rearrangement uses TRBV14 and TRBJ2-7, with D possibly TRBD1 on 6 matching bases. The CDR3 extends over 15 amino acids. V was shortened by 3 bases and J by 3 bases, with 15 bases between the two germline ends. Germline V gene sequence: CDR1 SGHDN, CDR2 FVKESK. This CDR3 is CASSHLDSLIYEQYF. The CDR3, as DNA: TGTGCCAGCAGCCACCTGGACAGTCTGATCTACGAGCAGTACTTC.

The V gene is TRBV28, the J gene TRBJ2-7; D may be TRBD2 (6 bases). CDR3 length: 13 amino acids. Trimming stripped 5 bases from V and 7 bases from J, with 15 bases between. CDR1 is MDHEN and CDR2 is SYDVKM in the germline V gene. The CDR3 reads CASSPGLLREQYF. CDR3 DNA: TGTGCCAGCAGTCCGGGACTCCTCCGAGAGCAGTACTTC. The variable domain in full, with the rest retrieved from reference TRBV28 and TRBJ2-7, is DVKVTQSSRYLVKRTGEKVFLECVQDMDHENMFWYRQDPGLGLRLIYFSYDVKMKEKGDIPEGYSVSREKKERFSLILESASTNQTSMYLCASSPGLLREQYFGPGTRLTVT.

The chain recombines TRBV28 with TRBJ1-2; D is perhaps TRBD1 (6 bases). The CDR3 covers 12 residues. The germline V gene encodes CDR1 MDHEN and CDR2 SYDVKM. Trimming pared 5 bases from V and 9 bases from J, leaving 13 bases between. The CDR3 loop reads CASSPLGGSYTF. The CDR3 DNA reads as TGTGCCAGCAGTCCCCTAGGGGGGAGCTACACCTTC.

The CDR3 sequence: CASSLPSATGELFF. The CDR3 DNA reads TGTGCCAGCAGTCTCCCTAGTGCCACCGGGGAGCTGTTTTTT. The rearrangement links TRBV6-6 to TRBJ2-2; D unresolved. The germline CDR1 and CDR2 sequences are MNHNY and SVGAGI (reference sequence). This CDR3 comprises 14 residues. Trimming took off 5 bases at V and 4 bases at J, with 11 bases between the two ends.

This rearrangement joins TRBV18 to TRBJ1-1, with 8 bases identical to TRBD1. The CDR3 has 15 amino acids. Germline-derived CDR1 and CDR2 are KGHSH and LQKENI. Germline trimming cut 3 bases from V and 1 base from J; bases unmatched to any gene: 4. CDR3 coding DNA: TGTGCCAGCTCACCCACACAGGGGGGGAACACTGAAGCTTTCTTT. As protein: CASSPTQGGNTEAFF.

The V gene is TRBV5-5, the J gene TRBJ2-1, with 15 nucleotides matching TRBD2. CDR1 is SGHKS and CDR2 is YYEKEE in the germline V gene (reference sequence). The junction had 9 bases not matched to a gene; V was cut back by 1 base and J by 1 base. The CDR3 has 20 residues. The CDR3 DNA reads as TGTGCCAGCAGCTTGAGGTCCGGGACTAGCGGGGGGCTATCCTACAATGAGCAGTTCTTC. Translation: CASSLRSGTSGGLSYNEQFF.

The chain carries TRBV7-6 and TRBJ2-1, with 9 bases identical to TRBD1. CDR1 is SGHVS and CDR2 is FNYEAQ in the germline V gene. V was clipped by 5 bases and J by 9 bases; unmatched bases: 14. The CDR3 covers 16 residues. In DNA, the CDR3 is TGTGCCAGCAGCCTGGTGGGTGACAGGGGGTTCGGTGAGCAGTTCTTC. Protein sequence: CASSLVGDRGFGEQFF.

The gene calls are TRBV28 and TRBJ1-1; no clear D gene. V dropped 2 bases and J dropped 8 bases, with 12 bases sitting between them. This CDR3 spans 13 amino acids. From germline, CDR1 is MDHEN and CDR2 SYDVKM. The CDR3 DNA reads as TGTGCCAGCAGTTTACCCGGACGGAGAGAAGCTTTCTTT. This codes for CASSLPGRREAFF.

The chain links TRBV25-1 to TRBJ1-5; the D is unclear. V was cut by 3 bases and J by 3 bases, with 12 bases left in between. The CDR3 sequence is 15 residues long. The germline CDR1 and CDR2 sequences are MGHDK and SYGVNS. This CDR3 reads CASSEARGNNQPQHF. DNA of the CDR3: TGTGCCAGCAGTGAGGCGCGAGGTAACAATCAGCCCCAGCATTTT.

The chain combines TRBV2 with TRBJ1-1; perhaps TRBD1 as D (6 bases). Trimming removed 5 bases from V and 6 bases from J, with 10 bases in between. The germline gives CDR1 SNHLY, CDR2 FYNNEI. The CDR3 covers 12 residues. CDR3 loop: CASSLQGPEAFF. The DNA of the CDR3 is TGTGCCAGCAGTCTACAGGGCCCTGAAGCTTTCTTT.